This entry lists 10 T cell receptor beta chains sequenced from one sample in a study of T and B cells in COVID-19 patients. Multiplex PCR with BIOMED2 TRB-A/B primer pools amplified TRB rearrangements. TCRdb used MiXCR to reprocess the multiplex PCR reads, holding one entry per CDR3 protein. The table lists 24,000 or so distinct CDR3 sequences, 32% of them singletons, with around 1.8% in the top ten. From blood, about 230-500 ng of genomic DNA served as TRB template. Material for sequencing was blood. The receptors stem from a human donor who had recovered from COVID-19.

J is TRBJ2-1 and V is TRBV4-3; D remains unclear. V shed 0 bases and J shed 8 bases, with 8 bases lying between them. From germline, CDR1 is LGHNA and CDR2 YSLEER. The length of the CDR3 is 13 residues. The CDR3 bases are TGCGCCAGCAGCCAAGAGCGCCAGTATGAGCAGTTCTTC. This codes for CASSQERQYEQFF.

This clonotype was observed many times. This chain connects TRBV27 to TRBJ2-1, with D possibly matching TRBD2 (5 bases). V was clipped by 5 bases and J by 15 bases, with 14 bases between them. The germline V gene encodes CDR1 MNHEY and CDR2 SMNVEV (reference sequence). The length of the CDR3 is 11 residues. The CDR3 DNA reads TGTGCCAGCAGTCCACGGGTGCGGGCGTTCTTC. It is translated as CASSPRVRAFF.

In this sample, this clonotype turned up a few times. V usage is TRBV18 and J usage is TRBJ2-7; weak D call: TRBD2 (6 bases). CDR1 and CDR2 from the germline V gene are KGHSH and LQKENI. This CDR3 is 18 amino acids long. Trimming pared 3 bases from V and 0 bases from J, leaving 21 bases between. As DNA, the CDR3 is TGTGCCAGCTCACCGTCCCGGGACTTTTTCCAAAGCTCCTACGAGCAGTACTTC. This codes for CASSPSRDFFQSSYEQYF.

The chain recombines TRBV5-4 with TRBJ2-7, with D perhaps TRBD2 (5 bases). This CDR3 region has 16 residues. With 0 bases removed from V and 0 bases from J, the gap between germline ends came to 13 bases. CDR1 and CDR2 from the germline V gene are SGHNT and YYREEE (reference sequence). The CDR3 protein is CASSLGADSSSYEQYF. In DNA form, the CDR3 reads TGTGCCAGCAGCTTGGGAGCGGATTCTAGCTCCTACGAGCAGTACTTC.

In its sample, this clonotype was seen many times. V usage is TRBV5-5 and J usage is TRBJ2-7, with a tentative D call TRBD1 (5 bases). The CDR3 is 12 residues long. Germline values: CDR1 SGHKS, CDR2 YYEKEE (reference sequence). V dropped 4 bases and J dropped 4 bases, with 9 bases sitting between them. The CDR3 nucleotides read TGTGCCAGCAGCCTGACAGTGTACGAGCAGTACTTC. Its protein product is CASSLTVYEQYF.

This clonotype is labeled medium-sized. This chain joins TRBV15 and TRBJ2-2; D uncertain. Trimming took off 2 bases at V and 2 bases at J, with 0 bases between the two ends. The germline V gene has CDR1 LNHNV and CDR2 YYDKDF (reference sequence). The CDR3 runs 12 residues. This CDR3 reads CATSRNTGELFF. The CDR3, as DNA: TGTGCCACCAGCAGAAACACCGGGGAGCTGTTTTTT.

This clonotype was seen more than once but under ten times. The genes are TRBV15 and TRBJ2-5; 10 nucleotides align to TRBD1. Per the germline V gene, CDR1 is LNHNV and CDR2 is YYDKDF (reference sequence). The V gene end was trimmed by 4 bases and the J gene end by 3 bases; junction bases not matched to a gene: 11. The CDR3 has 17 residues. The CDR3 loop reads CATSNRPRDRGEETQYF. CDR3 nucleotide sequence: TGTGCCACCAGCAACCGTCCTCGGGACAGGGGAGAAGAGACCCAGTACTTC.

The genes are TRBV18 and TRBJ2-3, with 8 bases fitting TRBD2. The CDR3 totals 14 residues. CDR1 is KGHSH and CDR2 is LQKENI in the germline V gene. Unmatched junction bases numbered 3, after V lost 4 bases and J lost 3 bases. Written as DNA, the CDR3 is TGTGCCAGCTCACAGATAGCGGGGACAGATACGCAGTATTTT. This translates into CASSQIAGTDTQYF.

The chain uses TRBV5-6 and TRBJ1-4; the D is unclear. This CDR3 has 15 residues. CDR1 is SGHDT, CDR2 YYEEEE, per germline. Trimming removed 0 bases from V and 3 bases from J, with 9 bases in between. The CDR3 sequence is CASSLAQAPNEKLFF. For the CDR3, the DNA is TGTGCCAGCAGCTTGGCGCAGGCTCCTAATGAAAAACTGTTTTTT.

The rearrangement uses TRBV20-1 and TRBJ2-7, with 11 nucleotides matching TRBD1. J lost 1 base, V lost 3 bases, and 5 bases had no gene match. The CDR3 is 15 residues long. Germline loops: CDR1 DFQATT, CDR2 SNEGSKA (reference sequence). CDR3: CSARGQGGGSYEQYF. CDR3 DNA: TGCAGTGCTAGGGGACAGGGGGGGGGGTCCTACGAGCAGTACTTC.